The 2 T cell receptor beta chains in this list originate from one sample, sequenced in a study of T-cell memory formation after mild COVID-19. Each CDR3 protein gets one entry after TCRdb re-called the 5' RACE reads with MiXCR. The sample includes about 400,000 distinct CDR3 sequences, 16% of them seen just once. What was sequenced was PBMCs or a T cell subset sorted from them (not recorded which). The receptors originated from a man aged 18-30 years who had mild COVID-19 (a few samples of this study predate the infection). Cell type and time point are not known.

This clonotype has just a few counts. The chain joins TRBV20-1 to TRBJ2-7, with D unresolved. The CDR3 has 14 residues. Germline V gene lookup returns CDR1 DFQATT and CDR2 SNEGSKA (reference sequence). V shed 3 bases and J shed 5 bases, with 17 bases lying between them. The CDR3 nucleotides are TGCAGTGCTAGGATTCCGGGTGTTGTCCACGAGCAGTACTTC. Translation gives CSARIPGVVHEQYF.

This clonotype was seen a few times. J is TRBJ2-1 and V is TRBV3-1; D gene ambiguous. Trimming stripped 0 bases from V and 10 bases from J, with 13 bases between. The length of the CDR3 is 14 residues. CDR1 is LGHDT, CDR2 YNNKEL, per germline (reference sequence). DNA for the CDR3: TGTGCCAGCAGCCAAGATACCGGGTCTCGGGAGCAGTTCTTC. Protein product: CASSQDTGSREQFF.